The 10 T cell receptor beta chains below all came from one sample that was sequenced in a study of control samples from healthy donors and cancer patients. The protocol was immunoSEQ multiplex PCR, while the TCRdb copy is restricted to in-frame clones and leaves out a portion. Counted here are roughly 150,000 clones, 85% to 90% occurring once; the ten biggest clones make up over 1.5%. The sequenced sample was blood. The receptors originated from a man between 18 and 35 years old in good health.

This chain links TRBV3-1 (or the pseudogene TRBV3-2) with TRBJ1-2; no firm D call. The CDR3 extends over 13 amino acids. The germline V gene has CDR1 LGHDT and CDR2 YNNKEL (reference sequence). V was clipped by 4 bases and J by 7 bases, with 13 bases between them. The CDR3 loop reads CASSPRTLGGYTF. In DNA form, the CDR3 reads TGTGCCAGCAGCCCCCGGACCTTGGGTGGCTACACCTTC.

The rearrangement links TRBV5-1 to TRBJ2-7; D is perhaps TRBD2 (5 bases). This CDR3 is 16 amino acids long. V shed 3 bases and J shed 4 bases, with 20 bases lying between them. Per germline, CDR1 SGHRS and CDR2 YFSETQ. The CDR3, as DNA: TGCGCCAGCAGCTCGTCCGGACTGGGAGTTAATTACGAGCAGTACTTC. It encodes CASSSSGLGVNYEQYF.

This clone was seen only a few times. The rearrangement links TRBV11-2 to TRBJ2-7; D may match TRBD1 or TRBD2 (5 bases each). This CDR3 region has 13 residues. V lost 5 bases to trimming and J lost 2 bases, with 10 bases between them. CDR1 SGHAT and CDR2 FQNNGV come from the germline V gene. The CDR3 DNA is TGTGCCAGCAGCCGGGACCAGACCTACGAGCAGTACTTC. This translates into CASSRDQTYEQYF.

The J gene is TRBJ2-3, the V gene TRBV6-2 or TRBV6-3; 12 nucleotides match TRBD2. This CDR3 has 20 amino acids. The germline gives CDR1 MNHEY, CDR2 SVGEGT. V lost 1 base, J lost 4 bases, and 15 bases stayed unmatched. Here the CDR3 reads CASSYLGLAGLTTSSDTQYF. The CDR3 DNA sequence: TGTGCCAGCAGTTACTTAGGACTAGCGGGGTTAACGACTTCATCAGATACGCAGTATTTT.

The chain joins TRBV5-1 to TRBJ2-5; D remains unclear. CDR1 and CDR2 from the germline V gene are SGHRS and YFSETQ. The CDR3 runs 15 residues. Between the trimmed V and J ends, which lost 0 bases and 3 bases, there was a span of 12 bases. The CDR3 DNA reads as TGCGCCAGCAGCTTGGAGGCAGGAAACAAAGAGACCCAGTACTTC. Its protein is CASSLEAGNKETQYF.

As to this clone: Relative to the germline gene, one junction end is altered; a read error may explain this. V usage is TRBV10-3 and J usage is TRBJ2-7; D might be TRBD1 or TRBD2, each matching 5 bases. This CDR3 has 13 residues. CDR1 is ENHRY and CDR2 is SYGVKD in the germline V gene. In DNA form, the CDR3 reads TGTGCCATCAGTGAGTCGGAGGTTGGAAAACAGGCCTTC. This gives the protein CAISESEVGKQAF.

This chain joins TRBV7-3 and TRBJ2-1; 8 nucleotides agree with TRBD1. In germline, CDR1 is SGHTA, CDR2 FQGTGA. The CDR3 totals 17 residues. J lost 7 bases, V lost 3 bases, and 14 bases had no gene match. CDR3 protein: CASSFGTGSDLTNEQFF. CDR3 sequence (DNA): TGTGCCAGCAGCTTCGGGACAGGCTCTGACTTAACAAATGAGCAGTTCTTC.

The chain is built from TRBV28 and TRBJ1-1; D call uncertain. This CDR3 is built from 13 residues. Germline assignment: CDR1 MDHEN and CDR2 SYDVKM. Between the trimmed V and J ends, which lost 1 base and 1 base, there was a span of 4 bases. The CDR3 reads CASSLFRNTEAFF. The CDR3 nucleotides are TGTGCCAGCAGTTTATTTAGGAACACTGAAGCTTTCTTT.

The chain couples TRBV19 to TRBJ2-7, with 7 nucleotides matching TRBD1. Germline V gives CDR1 LNHDA, CDR2 SQIVND (reference sequence). J was trimmed by 0 bases and V by 7 bases; bases with no gene match: 6. The CDR3 covers 14 residues. In DNA form, the CDR3 reads TGTGCCAGTACTCAAACAGGGGTCTCCTACGAGCAGTACTTC. Translated, it gives CASTQTGVSYEQYF.

The CDR3 nucleotides read TGTGCCAGCATGTTGGCCAGTGAAGCTTTCTTT. Translated, it gives CASMLASEAFF. The rearrangement joins TRBV6-6 to TRBJ1-1, with D uncertain. CDR3 length: 11 residues. The germline V gene has CDR1 MNHNY and CDR2 SVGAGI (reference sequence). V lost 7 bases, J lost 7 bases, and 10 bases lay in between.